Each of the 28 T cell receptor beta chains below was sequenced from the same sample in a study of shared clonotypes between healthy human individuals. The table came from immunoSEQ multiplex PCR; TCRdb's copy has only in-frame clones and leaves some out. The sample consists of around 1 million clones, 76% of them appearing once. Sequences were obtained from memory CD4+ T cells sorted from blood. Noted subset: CD45RA-negative fraction. These receptors originate from a man younger than 30 in good health.

CDR3 coding DNA: TGTGCCAGCAGTGAAGGTGCCCGACAGGGAAGGACTGAAGCTTTCTTT. Protein: CASSEGARQGRTEAFF. This chain joins TRBV25-1 and TRBJ1-1; 7 nucleotides agree with TRBD1. The germline V gene has CDR1 MGHDK and CDR2 SYGVNS. The J segment lost 5 bases and the V segment lost 2 bases, leaving 11 bases of the junction unmatched. The CDR3 spans 16 residues.

The rearrangement links TRBV6-5 to TRBJ2-3, with 8 nucleotides matching TRBD2. V shed 6 bases, J shed 1 base, and the junction held 3 bases outside the gene matches. Germline assignment: CDR1 MNHEY and CDR2 SVGAGI. CDR3 size: 14 residues. CDR3 nucleotides: TGTGCCAGCAGGGCAGCGGGGGGCACAGATACGCAGTATTTT. Translating gives CASRAAGGTDTQYF.

This clone came up many times. This chain links TRBV6-5 with TRBJ1-1; 10 nucleotides line up with TRBD1. CDR1 and CDR2 from the germline V gene are MNHEY and SVGAGI. The CDR3 runs 14 residues. V shed 5 bases, J shed 5 bases, and the junction held 5 bases outside the gene matches. CDR3 protein: CASSPGQGLTEAFF. The CDR3 DNA reads as TGTGCCAGCAGTCCGGGACAGGGGTTGACTGAAGCTTTCTTT.

The chain has TRBV5-1 and TRBJ2-3, with 8 bases matching TRBD2. The CDR3 sequence is 15 residues long. Germline V gene data show CDR1 as SGHRS and CDR2 as YFSETQ. V lost 0 bases and J lost 4; bases outside the gene matches: 4. The CDR3 DNA sequence: TGCGCCAGCAGCTTGGCTGACGGGAGGGCAGATACGCAGTATTTT. This codes for CASSLADGRADTQYF.

This clone came up a few times. The V gene is TRBV5-1, the J gene TRBJ1-1, with D perhaps TRBD1 (6 bases). V was trimmed by 2 bases and J by 0 bases, leaving 14 bases between them. The V gene's germline CDR1 is SGHRS and CDR2 YFSETQ. The CDR3 length is 16 residues. CDR3 sequence (DNA): TGCGCCAGCAGCTTACAGGGAGAGGGCATGAACACTGAAGCTTTCTTT. It is translated as CASSLQGEGMNTEAFF.

The chain combines TRBV7-2 with TRBJ2-5; D not resolved. The germline V gene has CDR1 SGHTA and CDR2 FQGNSA. This CDR3 has 13 amino acids. Trimming left V 4 bases short and J 5 bases short, with 11 bases between. The CDR3 spells CASSSWHRETQYF. Here the CDR3 DNA reads TGTGCCAGCAGCTCCTGGCACCGGGAGACCCAGTACTTC.

Concerning this clone itself: The sample holds other DNA sequences that translate to the same CDR3. V gene TRBV7-9 combines with J gene TRBJ2-3; D is unresolved. The CDR3 sequence is 14 residues long. Germline V gene data show CDR1 as SEHNR and CDR2 as FQNEAQ (reference sequence). V was cut by 3 bases and J by 1 base, with 8 bases left in between. CDR3 coding DNA: TGTGCCAGCAGCTTTAGTGGTGGCACAGATACGCAGTATTTT. This translates into CASSFSGGTDTQYF.

The table lists this clone with a few counts. The V and J genes are TRBV19 and TRBJ1-4, with D unclear. The ends were cut back, 3 bases at V and 0 bases at J, with 11 bases in the middle. The CDR3 is 16 amino acids. The V gene's germline CDR1 is LNHDA and CDR2 SQIVND (reference sequence). The CDR3 DNA follows: TGTGCCAGTAGTATCGGCAGAGCTACAACTAATGAAAAACTGTTTTTT. This codes for CASSIGRATTNEKLFF. Variable domain in full (rest from reference TRBV19 and TRBJ1-4): DGGITQSPKYLFRKEGQNVTLSCEQNLNHDAMYWYRQDPGQGLRLIYYSQIVNDFQKGDIAEGYSVSREKKESFPLTVTSAQKNPTAFYLCASSIGRATTNEKLFFGSGTQLSVL.

The chain employs TRBV6-5 and TRBJ1-2; possibly TRBD1 for D (5 bases). The CDR3 contains 14 residues. Trimming pared 2 bases from V and 1 base from J, leaving 8 bases between. Germline CDR1 reads MNHEY; CDR2 reads SVGAGI. CDR3 region: CASSYGGLNYGYTF. The CDR3 DNA sequence: TGTGCCAGCAGTTACGGGGGTCTTAACTATGGCTACACCTTC.

This clone was recorded only once. CDR3 DNA sequence: TGTGCCAGCTCACACGGACAGGGAGGGTATGGCTACACCTTC. Protein product: CASSHGQGGYGYTF. This chain uses TRBV18 with TRBJ1-2, with 8 positions matching TRBD1. The CDR3 sequence is 14 residues long. Germline V gene data show CDR1 as KGHSH and CDR2 as LQKENI. V shed 4 bases, J shed 5 bases, and the junction held 6 bases outside the gene matches.

This clone was found a few times. The chain recombines TRBV25-1 with TRBJ2-7; D possibly corresponds to TRBD2 (6 bases). Germline values: CDR1 MGHDK, CDR2 SYGVNS. The CDR3 has 14 amino acids. Between the trimmed V and J ends, which lost 3 bases and 4 bases, there was a span of 13 bases. CDR3: CASSDLARGYEQYF. The CDR3 DNA sequence: TGTGCCAGCAGTGACCTAGCGAGAGGGTACGAGCAGTACTTC.

The chain links TRBV9 to TRBJ2-5; 9 nucleotides align to TRBD1. Germline CDR1 and CDR2: SGDLS and YYNGEE. V lost 0 bases to trimming and J lost 4 bases; unmatched junction nucleotides: 7. The CDR3 has 16 amino acids. CDR3 protein: CASSVGDRGVGETQYF. The CDR3 DNA is TGTGCCAGCAGCGTAGGAGACAGGGGGGTCGGAGAGACCCAGTACTTC.

This chain connects TRBV19 to TRBJ2-3; D remains ambiguous. Germline V gives CDR1 LNHDA, CDR2 SQIVND (reference sequence). The CDR3 runs 15 residues. V was cut by 1 base and J by 0 bases, with 8 bases left in between. CDR3 sequence: CASSIGALSTDTQYF. For the CDR3, the DNA is TGTGCCAGTAGTATAGGGGCCTTAAGCACAGATACGCAGTATTTT.

The chain combines TRBV15 with TRBJ1-6; 8 bases match TRBD1. Trimming removed 4 bases from V and 9 bases from J; junction bases left unmatched: 5. Germline CDR1 reads LNHNV; CDR2 reads YYDKDF (reference sequence). CDR3 length equals 14 residues. CDR3 DNA: TGTGCCACCAGCATCGCGACAGGGGTTTCACCCCTCCACTTT. It specifies CATSIATGVSPLHF.

The chain is built from TRBV28 and TRBJ1-3; TRBD1 matches 7 bases. CDR3 size: 15 residues. Trimming cost V 5 bases and J 4 bases; bases outside gene matches: 8. In germline, CDR1 is MDHEN, CDR2 SYDVKM. CDR3 sequence reads: CASSPTGKGGNTIYF. In DNA form, the CDR3 reads TGTGCCAGCAGTCCGACAGGGAAAGGGGGAAACACCATATATTTT.

The rearrangement joins TRBV11-2 to TRBJ2-7, with unresolved D. CDR3 length: 13 amino acids. CDR1 and CDR2 (germline): SGHAT, FQNNGV. V lost 3 bases and J lost 7, with 13 bases in between. DNA for the CDR3: TGTGCCAGCAGCTTGCCCCGGTCCCCTGAGCAGTACTTC. Translation gives CASSLPRSPEQYF. Complete variable domain (other parts from reference TRBV11-2 and TRBJ2-7): EAGVAQSPRYKIIEKRQSVAFWCNPISGHATLYWYQQILGQGPKLLIQFQNNGVVDDSQLPKDRFSAERLKGVDSTLKIQPAKLEDSAVYLCASSLPRSPEQYFGPGTRLTVT.

As regards this clone: In the same sample, other DNA sequences code for this CDR3. This rearrangement joins TRBV6-1 to TRBJ2-3; TRBD1 is a possible D gene (5 bases). Germline CDR1 MNHNS, CDR2 SASEGT. Deletions cut 4 bases from V and 0 bases from J, with 5 bases between. The length of the CDR3 is 13 residues. The DNA of the CDR3 is TGTGCCAGCAGTGGGGGCAGCACAGATACGCAGTATTTT. Translating gives CASSGGSTDTQYF.

The chain recombines TRBV5-1 with TRBJ2-3, with TRBD2 matching 7 bases. The germline V gene encodes CDR1 SGHRS and CDR2 YFSETQ. This CDR3 has 15 residues. Trimming cost V 2 bases and J 6 bases; bases outside gene matches: 9. CDR3: CASSFYGGGADTQYF. In nucleotides, the CDR3 is TGCGCCAGCAGCTTCTACGGCGGGGGAGCGGATACGCAGTATTTT. The full variable domain, with the rest looked up from reference TRBV5-1 and TRBJ2-3, is KAGVTQTPRYLIKTRGQQVTLSCSPISGHRSVSWYQQTPGQGLQFLFEYFSETQRNKGNFPGRFSGRQFSNSRSEMNVSTLELGDSALYLCASSFYGGGADTQYFGPGTRLTVL.

The chain is built from TRBV7-9 and TRBJ1-2, with TRBD1 as a possible D gene (5 bases). This CDR3 is built from 13 residues. Germline CDR1 is SEHNR and CDR2 is FQNEAQ (reference sequence). Trimming pared 5 bases from V and 5 bases from J, leaving 12 bases between. The CDR3 region is CASSRGGLYGYTF. The CDR3 DNA reads TGTGCCAGCAGCCGTGGGGGACTTTATGGCTACACCTTC.

The chain links TRBV7-9 to TRBJ1-1; no definite D call. V was shortened by 2 bases and J by 1 base, with 11 bases between the two germline ends. The CDR3 sequence is 15 residues long. Per the germline V gene, CDR1 is SEHNR and CDR2 is FQNEAQ (reference sequence). CDR3 sequence: CASSLPGQPNTEAFF. In DNA form, the CDR3 reads TGTGCCAGCAGCTTACCTGGCCAGCCGAACACTGAAGCTTTCTTT.

The chain recombines TRBV30 with TRBJ1-4; D not resolved. Trimming left V 4 bases short and J 7 bases short, with 13 bases between. CDR1 and CDR2 from the germline V gene are GTSNPN and SVGIG (reference sequence). This CDR3 is built from 13 residues. The CDR3 region has the DNA TGTGCCTGGACTGAGTCGTTCGGTGAAAAACTGTTTTTT. Translation gives CAWTESFGEKLFF.

This chain uses TRBV7-2 with TRBJ1-6; a possible D gene is TRBD1 (6 bases). CDR1 and CDR2 from the germline V gene are SGHTA and FQGNSA. V was shortened by 5 bases and J by 1 base, with 21 bases between the two germline ends. The CDR3 spans 19 residues. CDR3 region: CASSPRFQQGRSYNSPLHF. The DNA of the CDR3 is TGTGCCAGCAGCCCACGCTTTCAACAGGGTAGATCCTATAATTCACCCCTCCACTTT.

This chain uses TRBV30 with TRBJ2-2; weak D call: TRBD1 (6 bases). V lost 3 bases, J lost 5 bases, and 16 bases lay in between. This CDR3 is 15 amino acids long. Per the germline V gene, CDR1 is GTSNPN and CDR2 is SVGIG (reference sequence). The chain's CDR3 is CAWSRFEGGTGELFF. CDR3 DNA sequence: TGTGCCTGGAGCCGTTTTGAAGGGGGTACCGGGGAGCTGTTTTTT.

The rearrangement joins TRBV5-1 to TRBJ1-1, with TRBD1 matching over 7 bases. Looked up from germline, CDR1 is SGHRS and CDR2 is YFSETQ. The CDR3 runs 15 residues. The J segment lost 2 bases and the V segment lost 4 bases, leaving 8 bases of the junction unmatched. CDR3 in DNA: TGCGCCAGCAGCGTAAGACAGGGAAGAAACACTGAAGCTTTCTTT. It is translated as CASSVRQGRNTEAFF. Drawing the rest from reference TRBV5-1 and TRBJ1-1, the complete variable domain is KAGVTQTPRYLIKTRGQQVTLSCSPISGHRSVSWYQQTPGQGLQFLFEYFSETQRNKGNFPGRFSGRQFSNSRSEMNVSTLELGDSALYLCASSVRQGRNTEAFFGQGTRLTVV.

This clone was found once. The chain joins TRBV6-5 to TRBJ2-3, with 8 bases lining up with TRBD1. CDR3 size: 16 residues. Trimming cost V 2 bases and J 2 bases; bases outside gene matches: 6. CDR1 MNHEY and CDR2 SVGAGI come from the germline V gene. Written as DNA, the CDR3 is TGTGCCAGCAGTTACGGGACAGGAGCCCCCACAGATACGCAGTATTTT. As protein: CASSYGTGAPTDTQYF.

The chain has TRBV5-1 and TRBJ2-1; D unresolved. Germline V gives CDR1 SGHRS, CDR2 YFSETQ. The V and J ends lost 2 bases and 4 bases respectively, with 10 bases between them. The CDR3 is 14 amino acids. For the CDR3, the DNA is TGCGCCAGCAGCTTTGTAGGCCTATACAATGAGCAGTTCTTC. It encodes CASSFVGLYNEQFF.

Comment on this clone: The sample carries other DNA sequences with the same CDR3. The CDR3 here is CASSPTTNYGYTF. Here the CDR3 DNA reads TGTGCCAGCTCACCAACCACGAACTATGGCTACACCTTC. The chain recombines TRBV18 with TRBJ1-2; D is unresolved. This CDR3 has 13 amino acids. Germline loops: CDR1 KGHSH, CDR2 LQKENI. Between the trimmed V and J ends, which lost 2 bases and 2 bases, there was a span of 6 bases.

The rearrangement links TRBV10-3 to TRBJ1-3; D call uncertain. The CDR3 covers 15 residues. V gave up 3 bases and J gave up 1 base, with 10 bases separating them. Germline CDR1 reads ENHRY; CDR2 reads SYGVKD. The CDR3 DNA reads as TGTGCCATCAGTGAACCCCAGCGATCTGGAAACACCATATATTTT. Its translation: CAISEPQRSGNTIYF.